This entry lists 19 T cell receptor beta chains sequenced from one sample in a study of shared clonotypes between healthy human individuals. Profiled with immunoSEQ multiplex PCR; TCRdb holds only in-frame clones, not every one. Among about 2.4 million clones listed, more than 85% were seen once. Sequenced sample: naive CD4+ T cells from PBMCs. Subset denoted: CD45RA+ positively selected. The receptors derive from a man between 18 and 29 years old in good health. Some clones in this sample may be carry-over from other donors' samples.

In nucleotides, the CDR3 is TGTGCCATCCGGAAAGGAAACTCTGGGGCCAACGTCCTGACTTTC. Translating gives CAIRKGNSGANVLTF. The gene calls are TRBV6-5 and TRBJ2-6; D ambiguous. The CDR3 is made up of 15 amino acids. The V gene's germline CDR1 is MNHEY and CDR2 SVGAGI. With 10 bases removed from V and 0 bases from J, the gap between germline ends came to 13 bases.

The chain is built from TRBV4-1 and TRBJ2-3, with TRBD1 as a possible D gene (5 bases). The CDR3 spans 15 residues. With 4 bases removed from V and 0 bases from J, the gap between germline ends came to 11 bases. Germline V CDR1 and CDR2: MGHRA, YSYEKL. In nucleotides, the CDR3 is TGCGCCAGCAGCCTTCAGGGTGCAAGCACAGATACGCAGTATTTT. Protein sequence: CASSLQGASTDTQYF.

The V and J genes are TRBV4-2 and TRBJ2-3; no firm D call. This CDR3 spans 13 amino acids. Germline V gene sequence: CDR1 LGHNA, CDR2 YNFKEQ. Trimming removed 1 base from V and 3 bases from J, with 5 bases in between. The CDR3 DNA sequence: TGTGCCAGCAGCCAAGCGGTGACAGATACGCAGTATTTT. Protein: CASSQAVTDTQYF.

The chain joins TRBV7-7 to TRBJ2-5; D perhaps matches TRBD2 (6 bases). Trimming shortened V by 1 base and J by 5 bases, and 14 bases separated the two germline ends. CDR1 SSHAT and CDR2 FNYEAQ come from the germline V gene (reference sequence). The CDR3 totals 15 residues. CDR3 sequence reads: CASSLESRGTETQYF. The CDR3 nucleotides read TGTGCCAGCAGCTTAGAGTCCCGGGGGACGGAGACCCAGTACTTC.

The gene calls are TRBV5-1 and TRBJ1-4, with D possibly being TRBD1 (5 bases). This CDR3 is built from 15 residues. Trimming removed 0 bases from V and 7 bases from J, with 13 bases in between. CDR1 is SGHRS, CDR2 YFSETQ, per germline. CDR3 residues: CASSLAAGKGEKLFF. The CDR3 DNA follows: TGCGCCAGCAGCTTGGCCGCAGGGAAGGGTGAAAAACTGTTTTTT. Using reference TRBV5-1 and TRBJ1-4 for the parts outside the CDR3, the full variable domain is KAGVTQTPRYLIKTRGQQVTLSCSPISGHRSVSWYQQTPGQGLQFLFEYFSETQRNKGNFPGRFSGRQFSNSRSEMNVSTLELGDSALYLCASSLAAGKGEKLFFGSGTQLSVL.

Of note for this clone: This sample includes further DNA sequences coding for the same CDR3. As DNA, the CDR3 is TGTGCCAGCAGCGAGGCAGGGGGCACTGAAGCTTTCTTT. This translates into CASSEAGGTEAFF. The V and J genes are TRBV6-1 and TRBJ1-1, with 7 bases identical to TRBD1. Per germline, CDR1 MNHNS and CDR2 SASEGT. The CDR3 contains 13 residues. V lost 6 bases, J lost 4 bases, and 5 bases stayed unmatched.

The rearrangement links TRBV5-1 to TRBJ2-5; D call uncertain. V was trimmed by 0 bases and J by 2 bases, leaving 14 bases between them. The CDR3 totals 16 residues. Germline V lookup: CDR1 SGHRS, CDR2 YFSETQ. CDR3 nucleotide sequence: TGCGCCAGCAGCTTGGCCGTGGGCAGCCGGCAAGAGACCCAGTACTTC. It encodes CASSLAVGSRQETQYF.

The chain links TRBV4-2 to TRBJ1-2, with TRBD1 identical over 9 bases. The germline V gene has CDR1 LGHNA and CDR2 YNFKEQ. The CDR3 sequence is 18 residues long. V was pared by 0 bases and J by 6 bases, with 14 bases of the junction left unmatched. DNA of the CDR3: TGTGCCAGCAGCCAAGAGATAGGATCGGGGGACAGGGTCCATGGCTACACCTTC. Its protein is CASSQEIGSGDRVHGYTF.

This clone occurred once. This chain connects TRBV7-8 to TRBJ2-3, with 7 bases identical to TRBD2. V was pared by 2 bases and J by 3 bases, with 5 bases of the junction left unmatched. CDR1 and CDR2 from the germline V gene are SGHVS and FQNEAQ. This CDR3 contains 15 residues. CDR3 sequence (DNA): TGTGCCAGCAGCTTAAGCGGGATGCTTACAGATACGCAGTATTTT. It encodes CASSLSGMLTDTQYF.

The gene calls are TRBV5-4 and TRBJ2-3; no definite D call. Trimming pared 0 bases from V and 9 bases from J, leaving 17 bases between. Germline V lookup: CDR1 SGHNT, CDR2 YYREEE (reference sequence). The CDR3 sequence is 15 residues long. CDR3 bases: TGTGCCAGCAGCTTGGGCCGGACGGGTCTGGAAACGCAGTATTTT. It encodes CASSLGRTGLETQYF. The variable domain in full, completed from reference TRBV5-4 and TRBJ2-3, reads ETGVTQSPTHLIKTRGQQVTLRCSSQSGHNTVSWYQQALGQGPQFIFQYYREEENGRGNFPPRFSGLQFPNYSSELNVNALELDDSALYLCASSLGRTGLETQYFGPGTRLTVL.

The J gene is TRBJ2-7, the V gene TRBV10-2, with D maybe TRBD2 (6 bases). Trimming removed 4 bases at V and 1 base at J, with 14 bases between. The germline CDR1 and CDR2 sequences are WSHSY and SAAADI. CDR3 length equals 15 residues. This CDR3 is CASSAYSGPSYEQYF. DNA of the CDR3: TGCGCCAGCAGTGCCTATAGCGGTCCTTCCTACGAGCAGTACTTC.

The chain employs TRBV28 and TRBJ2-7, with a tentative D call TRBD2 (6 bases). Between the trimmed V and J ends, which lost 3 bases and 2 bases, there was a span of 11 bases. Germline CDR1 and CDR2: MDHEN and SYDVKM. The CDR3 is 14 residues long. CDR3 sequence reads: CASSLPGLPYEQYF. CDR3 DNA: TGTGCCAGCAGTTTGCCCGGACTACCCTACGAGCAGTACTTC.

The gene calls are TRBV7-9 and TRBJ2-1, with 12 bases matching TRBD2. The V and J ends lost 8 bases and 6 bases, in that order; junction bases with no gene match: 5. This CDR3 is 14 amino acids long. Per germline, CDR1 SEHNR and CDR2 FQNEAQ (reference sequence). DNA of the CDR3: TGTGCCAGCTCGCTAGCGGGGGGGATCAATGAGCAGTTCTTC. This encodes CASSLAGGINEQFF.

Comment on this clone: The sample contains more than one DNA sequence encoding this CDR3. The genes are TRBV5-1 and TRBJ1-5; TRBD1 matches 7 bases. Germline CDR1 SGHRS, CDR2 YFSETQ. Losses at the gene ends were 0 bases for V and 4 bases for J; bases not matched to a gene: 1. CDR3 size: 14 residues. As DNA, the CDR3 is TGCGCCAGCAGCTTGGACAGGGGAAATCAGCCCCAGCATTTT. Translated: CASSLDRGNQPQHF.

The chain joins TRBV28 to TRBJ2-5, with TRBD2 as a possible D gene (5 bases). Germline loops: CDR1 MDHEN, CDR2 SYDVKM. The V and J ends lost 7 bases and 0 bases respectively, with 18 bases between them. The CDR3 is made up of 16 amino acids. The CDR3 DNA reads TGTGCCAGCACCGTCGGAGGCGGTGGGTACCAAGAGACCCAGTACTTC. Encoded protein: CASTVGGGGYQETQYF.

As DNA, the CDR3 is TGTGCCAGCAGCTCCCGGGACAGGGCCCCATTATACGAGCAGTACTTC. This gives the protein CASSSRDRAPLYEQYF. This sequence joins TRBV7-9 and TRBJ2-7, with 9 bases fitting TRBD1. In germline, CDR1 is SEHNR, CDR2 FQNEAQ (reference sequence). J was trimmed by 4 bases and V by 4 bases; bases with no gene match: 11. This CDR3 contains 16 residues.

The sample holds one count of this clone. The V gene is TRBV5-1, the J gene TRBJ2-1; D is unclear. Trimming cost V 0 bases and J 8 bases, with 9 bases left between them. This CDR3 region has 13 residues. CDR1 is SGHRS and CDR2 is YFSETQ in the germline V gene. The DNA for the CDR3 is TGCGCCAGCAGCTTGGTTCTCGTTGATGAGCAGTTCTTC. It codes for CASSLVLVDEQFF.

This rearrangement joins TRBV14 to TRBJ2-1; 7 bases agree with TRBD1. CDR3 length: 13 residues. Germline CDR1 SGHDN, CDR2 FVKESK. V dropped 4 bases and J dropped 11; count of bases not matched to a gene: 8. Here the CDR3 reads CASSPPGQIKQFF. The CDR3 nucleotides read TGTGCCAGCAGCCCCCCGGGACAGATAAAGCAGTTCTTC.

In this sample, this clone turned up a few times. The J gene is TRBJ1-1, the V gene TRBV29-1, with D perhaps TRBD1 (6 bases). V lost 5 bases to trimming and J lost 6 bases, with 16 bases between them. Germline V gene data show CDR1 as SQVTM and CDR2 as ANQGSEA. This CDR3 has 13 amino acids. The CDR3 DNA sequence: TGCAGCGTTAAAACAGGGAGTGTAGCTGAAGCTTTCTTT. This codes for CSVKTGSVAEAFF.